This TCR beta chain was sequenced in a study of CD8 T cells in ankylosing spondylitis. Whole-study findings and limits: Reported data indicate significant enrichment of disease-linked clones within matched ankylosing spondylitis synovial fluid. Seemingly distinctive of ankylosing spondylitis blood was a TCR beta motif formed by eight highly homologous variants.

Making the TCR beta libraries involved quantitative 5'-RACE with molecular barcodes. TCRdb re-derived calls from the 5' RACE reads in MiXCR, one entry per CDR3 protein. The sample yields 110,000 to 150,000 distinct CDR3 sequences, 7% to 10% seen once. Only a few counts were recorded for this clonotype. Its antigen is currently unknown. The sequenced sample was synovial fluid, either unsorted or a sorted T cell fraction (not recorded which). The sequence came from a male donor with ankylosing spondylitis.

CDR3 DNA: TGTGCCAGCAGCCAAGATCTGGGGGGGGCGAACACTGAAGCTTTCTTT. Its translation is CASSQDLGGANTEAFF. The chain carries TRBV14 and TRBJ1-1; D may be TRBD1 (6 bases). Per the germline V gene, CDR1 is SGHDN and CDR2 is FVKESK. This CDR3 has 16 residues. V was clipped by 0 bases and J by 1 base, with 12 bases between them. Looking up the rest from reference TRBV14 and TRBJ1-1 gives the full variable domain: EAGVTQFPSHSVIEKGQTVTLRCDPISGHDNLYWYRRVMGKEIKFLLHFVKESKQDESGMPNNRFLAERTGGTYSTLKVQPAELEDSGVYFCASSQDLGGANTEAFFGQGTRLTVV.